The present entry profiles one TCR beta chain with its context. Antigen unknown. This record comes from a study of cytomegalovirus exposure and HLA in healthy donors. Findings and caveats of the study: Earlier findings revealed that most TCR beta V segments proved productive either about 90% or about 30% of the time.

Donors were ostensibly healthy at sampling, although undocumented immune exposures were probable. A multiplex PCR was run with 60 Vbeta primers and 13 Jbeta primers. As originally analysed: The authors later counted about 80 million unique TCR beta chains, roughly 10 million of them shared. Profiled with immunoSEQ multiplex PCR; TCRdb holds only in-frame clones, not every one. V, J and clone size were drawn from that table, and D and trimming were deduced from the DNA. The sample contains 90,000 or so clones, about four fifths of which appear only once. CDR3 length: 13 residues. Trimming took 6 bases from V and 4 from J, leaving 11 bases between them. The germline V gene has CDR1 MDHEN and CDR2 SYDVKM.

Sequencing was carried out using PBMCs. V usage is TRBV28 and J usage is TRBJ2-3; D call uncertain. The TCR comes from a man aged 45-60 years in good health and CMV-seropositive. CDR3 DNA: TGTGCCAGCAGCCTTATGGGCCCAGATACGCAGTATTTT. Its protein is CASSLMGPDTQYF.